The rows below give T cell receptor beta chains drawn from one sample of a study of cytomegalovirus exposure and HLA in healthy donors. Clones were sequenced by immunoSEQ multiplex PCR, and TCRdb holds only the in-frame ones, with some missing. The data hold 95,000 to 150,000 clones, with approximately 67% observed a single time. Sequencing was done on a sample of PBMCs. These receptors were taken from a young man in good health and CMV-seronegative. CDR3s include the opening cysteine and the closing phenylalanine or tryptophan. Each record gives: clone size, J gene, V gene, D gene, CDR3 protein, CDR3 DNA. The D gene is left open where the match is weak. Size is stated for part of the rows, as once, few or many counts, or as a class when the clone is expanded.

clone_size: once; j_call: TRBJ2-3; v_call: TRBV7-7; d_call: TRBD2; cdr3_aa: CASSSGLAGLDTQYF; cdr3_nt: TGTGCCAGCAGCTCAGGACTAGCGGGGTTAGATACGCAGTATTTT
clone_size: -; j_call: TRBJ2-1; v_call: TRBV6-1; d_call: TRBD2; cdr3_aa: CASSEALAGGPYNEQFF; cdr3_nt: TGTGCCAGCAGTGAAGCGCTTGCGGGGGGCCCCTACAATGAGCAGTTCTTC
clone_size: few; j_call: TRBJ1-2; v_call: TRBV29-1; d_call: -; cdr3_aa: CSITAGPPFYGYTF; cdr3_nt: TGCAGCATCACAGCGGGGCCACCTTTTTATGGCTACACCTTC
clone_size: -; j_call: TRBJ2-5; v_call: TRBV19; d_call: TRBD1; cdr3_aa: CASSITGGFIETQYF; cdr3_nt: TGTGCCAGTAGTATTACAGGGGGCTTTATCGAGACCCAGTACTTC
clone_size: medium-sized; j_call: TRBJ2-3; v_call: TRBV28; d_call: -; cdr3_aa: CASVPAEEDTQYF; cdr3_nt: TGTGCCTCTGTGCCTGCCGAGGAAGATACGCAGTATTTT
clone_size: -; j_call: TRBJ1-5; v_call: TRBV9; d_call: -; cdr3_aa: CASSPGANNQPQHF; cdr3_nt: TGTGCCAGCAGCCCGGGTGCGAACAATCAGCCCCAGCATTTT
clone_size: -; j_call: TRBJ2-2; v_call: TRBV5-4; d_call: -; cdr3_aa: CASSGERQDGELFF; cdr3_nt: TGTGCCAGCAGCGGGGAACGACAGGACGGGGAGCTGTTTTTT
clone_size: -; j_call: TRBJ2-7; v_call: TRBV19; d_call: -; cdr3_aa: CASSPRGGSYEQYF; cdr3_nt: TGTGCCAGTAGTCCGCGAGGGGGCTCCTACGAGCAGTACTTC
clone_size: few; j_call: TRBJ1-1; v_call: TRBV6-1; d_call: -; cdr3_aa: CANIPAEAFF; cdr3_nt: TGTGCCAACATCCCAGCTGAAGCTTTCTTT
clone_size: -; j_call: TRBJ2-2; v_call: TRBV14; d_call: -; cdr3_aa: CASSQGGGVGTGELFF; cdr3_nt: TGTGCCAGCAGCCAAGGAGGAGGGGTAGGAACCGGGGAGCTGTTTTTT
clone_size: -; j_call: TRBJ1-1; v_call: TRBV5-1; d_call: TRBD1; cdr3_aa: CASSSRTGGSTEAFF; cdr3_nt: TGCGCCAGCAGCTCCAGGACAGGGGGCTCGACTGAAGCTTTCTTT